This TCR beta chain derives from a study of cytomegalovirus exposure and HLA in healthy donors (dated by TCRdb to about 2017). The study in broad terms: According to a later analysis, the approximately 120 validation repertoires were produced on the same platform as the 666 repertoires of the first cohort. The study aimed to test whether cataloging public T cell receptors could reveal signatures of past pathogen exposure. To predict cytomegalovirus infection status, the study combined high-throughput TCR immunosequencing, statistical association of individual TCRs with disease status, and machine learning. Besides the first cohort of more than 650 subjects, a separate validation cohort made up of 90 to 150 different subjects was used.

From its cysteine to its phenylalanine, the CDR3 spans 16 amino acids. The DNA shown is the 48-base CDR3, in frame from base 1. The germline V end is reduced by 4 bases and the J end by 4 bases; junction bases left unmatched: 7. Per the germline V gene (reference sequence), GTSNPN is the CDR1 and SVGIG is the CDR2. The library was obtained by the immunoSEQ multiplex PCR assay. Processing in the source paper ran as follows. A statistical classification framework was developed to diagnose cytomegalovirus status using the catalog of TCR beta chain sequences. TCRdb's version of the immuneACCESS table is confined to in-frame rearrangements and falls short of the full clone set. An unresolved V gene accounts for under half of the shortfall where checked; the remainder is of unknown origin. V and J calls plus clone size are reproduced from that table; the DNA served to infer D and trimming. The sample yields roughly 180,000 clones; more than 80% were counted once. The ten largest clones take up under 7.5% of the sample.

Paper-wide results and their limitations: The validation cohort had no HLA typing available for a later analysis, so co-occurrence within that cohort was assessed over all 120 or so repertoires. The study gave a list of about 160 TCR beta chains associated with cytomegalovirus. According to the authors, the approach could potentially be generalized to other disease states and immunological phenotypes. Of the cluster scores, roughly 95% were above 0 in a later analysis, which found that TCRs clustered in the first cohort also tended to co-occur in the 95 to 150 validation repertoires. Across donors, most TCR sequences were observed very rarely, whereas some public TCRs were present in many individuals. A few of the identified cytomegalovirus-associated TCR beta chains were confirmed in vitro to be specific for cytomegalovirus antigens. The classifier was reported to diagnose cytomegalovirus status with high specificity and sensitivity in both the original and validation cohorts.

With respect to this clone: Its antigen has not been determined. Within one base of it there is no much larger clone, and no base qualities were kept.

Donors formed part of the validation cohort, which comprised over a hundred subjects and was distinct from the first cohort of roughly 600 subjects. The sequence came from a man between 18 and 35 years old in good health and CMV-seropositive. The sequenced material came from PBMCs. The chain couples TRBV30 to TRBJ1-4, with TRBD1 matching 12 junction bases. The DNA sequence is as follows: TGTGCCTGGAAGGGACAGGGGGCCCGTGTTAATGAAAAACTGTTTTTT. Its protein product is CAWKGQGARVNEKLFF. Where the CDR3 stops, the reference TRBV30 and TRBJ1-4 genes take over; the full variable domain is SQTIHQWPATLVQPVGSPLSLECTVEGTSNPNLYWYRQAAGRGLQLLFYSVGIGQISSEVPQNLSASRPQDRQFILSSKKLLLSDSGFYLCAWKGQGARVNEKLFFGSGTQLSVL.